The entry below describes one T cell receptor beta chain. The antigen remains undetermined. This sample is drawn from a study of shared clonotypes between healthy human individuals. Notes on the study in general: Relative to memory subsets, naive subsets generally showed larger estimated richness.

Once extracted for a subset, genomic DNA was divided evenly among several immunoSEQ plates. Clones were sequenced by immunoSEQ multiplex PCR, and TCRdb holds only the in-frame ones, with some missing. Altogether hundreds of thousands of clones are present, almost 97% being singletons, with the ten largest covering 0.057%. The length of the CDR3 is 14 residues. CDR1 LNHDA and CDR2 SQIVND come from the germline V gene (reference sequence). Trimming took 3 bases from V and 4 from J, leaving 12 bases between them. The TCR was taken from a woman under 40 in good health. V and J are TRBV19 and TRBJ1-1; no firm D call. Material for sequencing was naive CD4+ T cells sorted from blood. Subset here: CD45RA+ positively selected. CDR3 amino acids: CASSMSLTSTEAFF. For the CDR3, the DNA is TGTGCCAGTAGTATGTCCCTGACGAGCACTGAAGCTTTCTTT.